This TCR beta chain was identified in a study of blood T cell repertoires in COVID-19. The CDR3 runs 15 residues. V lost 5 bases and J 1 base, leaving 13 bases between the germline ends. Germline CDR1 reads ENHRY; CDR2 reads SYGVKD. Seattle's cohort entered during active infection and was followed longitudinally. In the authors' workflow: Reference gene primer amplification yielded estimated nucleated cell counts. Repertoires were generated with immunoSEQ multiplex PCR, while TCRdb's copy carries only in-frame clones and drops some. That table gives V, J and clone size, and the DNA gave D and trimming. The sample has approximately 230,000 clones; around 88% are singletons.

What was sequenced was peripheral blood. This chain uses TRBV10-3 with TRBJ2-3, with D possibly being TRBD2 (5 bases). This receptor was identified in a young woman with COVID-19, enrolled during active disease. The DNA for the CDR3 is TGTGCCATCAGTTCCGGGAAGGTGGGCACAGATACGCAGTATTTT. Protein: CAISSGKVGTDTQYF.